This TCR beta chain is from a study of T cell responses to AZD1222 COVID-19 vaccine. The assay was immunoSEQ multiplex PCR, and TCRdb's table has in-frame clones only and misses some. The table shows some 130,000 clones, with roughly 91% occurring only once. Germline V gene data show CDR1 as DFQATT and CDR2 as SNEGSKA (reference sequence). Trimming cost V 3 bases and J 7 bases, with 19 bases left between them. The CDR3 has 14 amino acids. This clonotype was obtained from an adult in good health. V is TRBV20-1 and J is TRBJ2-7, with D perhaps TRBD2 (6 bases). The input for sequencing was peripheral blood, taken on day 0 of AZD1222 vaccination. CDR3 DNA: TGCAGTGCTAGTGCGGGGTCCAACTACGGGGAGCAGTACTTC. This codes for CSASAGSNYGEQYF.